The 14 T cell receptor beta chains given below trace back to one sample, sequenced in a study of fetal regulatory T cell absence and autoimmunity (dated by TCRdb to the late 2010s). The library relied on the immunoSEQ multiplex PCR assay. TCRdb provides this immuneACCESS table in a form limited to in-frame rearrangements. Some clones are lacking; in checked studies, under half of them reflect an unresolved V gene, and why the rest are absent is not known. Counted in this sample were around 100,000 clones; 60% to 80% of them appeared once. 1.5% to 2% of the sample is in the top ten clones. The source material was pancreas tissue. The origin of the receptors is a male donor with IPEX syndrome.

This chain links TRBV2 with TRBJ2-1; D unclear. Between the trimmed V and J ends, which lost 3 bases and 8 bases, there was a span of 11 bases. The length of the CDR3 is 13 residues. Germline CDR1 is SNHLY and CDR2 is FYNNEI. The CDR3 sequence: CASSEPPKDEQFF. Written as DNA, the CDR3 is TGTGCCAGCAGTGAGCCCCCTAAAGATGAGCAGTTCTTC.

The rearrangement uses TRBV18 and TRBJ2-5, with TRBD1 as a possible D gene (5 bases). Germline V gene data show CDR1 as KGHSH and CDR2 as LQKENI. The CDR3 consists of 13 residues. V lost 0 bases and J 3 bases, leaving 5 bases between the germline ends. The CDR3 spells CASSPPGEETQYF. The CDR3 DNA follows: TGTGCCAGCTCACCACCAGGGGAAGAGACCCAGTACTTC.

The chain recombines TRBV7-9 with TRBJ1-4; perhaps TRBD1 as D (5 bases). Germline CDR1 and CDR2: SEHNR and FQNEAQ (reference sequence). V lost 1 base, J lost 6 bases, and 12 bases lay in between. CDR3 length equals 15 residues. CDR3 region: CASSLVGVGDEKLFF. In DNA, the CDR3 is TGTGCCAGCAGCTTAGTCGGAGTGGGGGATGAAAAACTGTTTTTT. The full variable domain, rest sourced from reference TRBV7-9 and TRBJ1-4, is DTGVSQNPRHKITKRGQNVTFRCDPISEHNRLYWYRQTLGQGPEFLTYFQNEAQLEKSRLLSDRFSAERPKGSFSTLEIQRTEQGDSAMYLCASSLVGVGDEKLFFGSGTQLSVL.

This sequence joins TRBV11-3 and TRBJ1-6; 8 bases line up with TRBD1. The V segment lost 5 bases and the J segment 0 bases; nucleotides outside the gene matches: 6. The CDR3 length is 17 residues. Looked up from germline, CDR1 is SGHNT and CDR2 is YENEEA. The CDR3 DNA reads as TGTGCCAGCAGCAAAACCGACAGGGGCTCCTATAATTCACCCCTCCACTTT. Translation gives CASSKTDRGSYNSPLHF.

This clone was seen only a few times. The genes are TRBV5-1 and TRBJ2-7; 8 bases are shared with TRBD1. V was clipped by 7 bases and J by 4 bases; unmatched bases: 4. The CDR3 is 12 residues long. Germline V gene lookup returns CDR1 SGHRS and CDR2 YFSETQ. CDR3 protein: CASRGQGYEQYF. The CDR3 region has the DNA TGCGCCAGCCGCGGACAGGGATACGAGCAGTACTTC.

J is TRBJ1-4 and V is TRBV4-3; possibly TRBD1 for D (5 bases). The CDR3 loop spans 14 amino acids. The germline V gene has CDR1 LGHNA and CDR2 YSLEER. V shed 4 bases and J shed 7 bases, with 13 bases lying between them. The chain's CDR3 is CASSLTGGGEKLFF. For the CDR3, the DNA is TGCGCCAGCAGCCTAACCGGGGGGGGTGAAAAACTGTTTTTT.

The chain recombines TRBV25-1 with TRBJ2-1, with no clear D. There are 15 residues in the CDR3. Germline values: CDR1 MGHDK, CDR2 SYGVNS. V gave up 1 base and J gave up 8 bases, with 15 bases separating them. This chain's CDR3 is CASSESIGWTDEQFF. CDR3 nucleotides: TGTGCCAGCAGTGAATCTATAGGGTGGACCGATGAGCAGTTCTTC.

V is TRBV4-1 and J is TRBJ1-1; no clear D. Germline V gene sequence: CDR1 MGHRA, CDR2 YSYEKL. This CDR3 is 18 amino acids long. Trimming stripped 1 base from V and 0 bases from J, with 18 bases between. The CDR3 sequence: CASSQVMGSASLNTEAFF. The CDR3 nucleotides read TGCGCCAGCAGCCAAGTTATGGGGTCCGCAAGTTTGAACACTGAAGCTTTCTTT.

This clone has just a few counts. This chain joins TRBV27 and TRBJ1-6, with 9 bases aligning to TRBD1. The CDR3 runs 15 residues. Germline V CDR1 and CDR2: MNHEY, SMNVEV (reference sequence). Unmatched junction bases numbered 10, after V lost 6 bases and J lost 10 bases. The CDR3 coding sequence is TGTGCCAGCAGATACCTAGGACAGGGGAGGTCACCCCTCCACTTT. Its protein product is CASRYLGQGRSPLHF.

The chain combines TRBV7-2 with TRBJ2-7; 7 bases agree with TRBD2. The J segment lost 2 bases and the V segment lost 5 bases, leaving 6 bases of the junction unmatched. The germline CDR1 and CDR2 sequences are SGHTA and FQGNSA. This CDR3 is 14 amino acids long. CDR3 protein: CASSPRLATYEQYF. CDR3 bases: TGTGCCAGCAGCCCGAGACTAGCTACCTACGAGCAGTACTTC.

The chain uses TRBV5-4 and TRBJ1-1; 10 bases line up with TRBD1. Germline V gene data show CDR1 as SGHNT and CDR2 as YYREEE (reference sequence). Trimming took 4 bases from V and 6 from J; bases not matched to a gene: 3. CDR3 length: 13 residues. The CDR3 is CASSRGQGSEAFF. CDR3 bases: TGTGCCAGCAGCCGGGGACAGGGGTCTGAAGCTTTCTTT.

This chain links TRBV4-3 with TRBJ2-5; D unclear. The CDR3 contains 13 residues. Germline-derived CDR1 and CDR2 are LGHNA and YSLEER. V lost 1 base and J 5 bases, leaving 8 bases between the germline ends. The DNA of the CDR3 is TGCGCCAGCAGCCAAGCGTATTATGAGACCCAGTACTTC. Protein: CASSQAYYETQYF.

This chain joins TRBV11-2 and TRBJ2-5, with 7 bases lining up with TRBD2. The CDR3 has 16 amino acids. The germline CDR1 and CDR2 sequences are SGHAT and FQNNGV. V lost 1 base, J lost 3 bases, and 8 bases stayed unmatched. DNA for the CDR3: TGTGCCAGCAGCTTAGCCGGGACTACCCAAAAAGAGACCCAGTACTTC. Translation gives CASSLAGTTQKETQYF. The full variable domain, completed using reference TRBV11-2 and TRBJ2-5, is EAGVAQSPRYKIIEKRQSVAFWCNPISGHATLYWYQQILGQGPKLLIQFQNNGVVDDSQLPKDRFSAERLKGVDSTLKIQPAKLEDSAVYLCASSLAGTTQKETQYFGPGTRLLVL.

The V gene is TRBV2, the J gene TRBJ2-7; D not resolved. The CDR3 contains 14 residues. Germline V gene sequence: CDR1 SNHLY, CDR2 FYNNEI. V lost 4 bases and J 4 bases, leaving 14 bases between the germline ends. The CDR3 region is CASSGLSLGYEQYF. CDR3 nucleotide sequence: TGTGCCAGCAGTGGCCTATCCCTAGGGTACGAGCAGTACTTC.